The clone carrying this TCR beta chain appeared a few times. The antigen is unknown. This entry is derived from a study of PD-1 blockade in classical Hodgkin lymphoma. Findings and limits, study-wide: At C4D1, TCR diversity had climbed significantly for CD4+ cells, though not for CD8+ cells.

TCRdb keeps only in-frame clones here, not all; method: immunoSEQ multiplex PCR. This table holds about 93,000 clones, roughly 80% found once. All the patients suffered relapse after autologous stem cell transplantation, and brentuximab vedotin exposure differed. This specimen consisted of peripheral blood mononuclear cells (PBMCs), obtained before the second cycle of nivolumab. The origin of this receptor is a human donor with classical Hodgkin lymphoma.

In DNA, the CDR3 is TGTGCCTGGAGTAGGAGGGAGGCCAGCGAGCAGTTCTTC. Its translation: CAWSRREASEQFF. The chain combines TRBV30 with TRBJ2-1; TRBD2 is a possible D gene (6 bases). With 2 bases removed from V and 10 bases from J, the gap between germline ends came to 15 bases. Germline CDR1 and CDR2: GTSNPN and SVGIG (reference sequence). The CDR3 is 13 residues long.